Listed here are 17 T cell receptor beta chains from one sample, sequenced in a study of CD4 T cells in relation to SARS-CoV-2 and coronaviruses. Repertoires were generated with immunoSEQ multiplex PCR, while TCRdb's copy carries only in-frame clones and drops some. The sample shows more than 20,000 clones, less than 85% of them seen only once. Antigen specificity for these receptors is unknown. Unexposed donor CD4+ T cells date from about 2011-2018, before the COVID-19 pandemic. The cells were cultured for 9 to 11 days before CD4+ T cells were isolated. The sequenced material came from CD4+ T cells from PBMCs, cultured in vitro. These receptor sequences come from a human donor in good health.

J is TRBJ2-2 and V is TRBV5-4, with D tentatively TRBD1 (5 bases). Germline-derived CDR1 and CDR2 are SGHNT and YYREEE (reference sequence). CDR3 length: 13 amino acids. V shed 1 base and J shed 6 bases, with 7 bases lying between them. Here the CDR3 DNA reads TGTGCCAGCAGCTTGCAGGGCTCCGGGGAGCTGTTTTTT. Its protein is CASSLQGSGELFF.

The chain uses TRBV19 and TRBJ2-1; TRBD1 agrees at 10 bases. This CDR3 is built from 16 residues. Germline V gives CDR1 LNHDA, CDR2 SQIVND (reference sequence). V lost 3 bases and J lost 10; bases outside the gene matches: 12. CDR3 DNA: TGTGCCAGTAGTATCTCCGGGACAGGGGCGTGGGGCGAGCAGTTCTTC. Translation: CASSISGTGAWGEQFF.

V is TRBV24-1 and J is TRBJ2-2; 9 bases are a match to TRBD2. Per the germline V gene, CDR1 is KGHDR and CDR2 is SFDVKD. V lost 6 bases to trimming and J lost 0 bases; unmatched junction nucleotides: 7. The CDR3 has 17 amino acids. DNA of the CDR3: TGTGCCACCAGTTCGGGCCGACTAGCGGCGAACACCGGGGAGCTGTTTTTT. This translates into CATSSGRLAANTGELFF.

This chain uses TRBV28 with TRBJ2-1; D call uncertain. This CDR3 region has 16 residues. V shed 3 bases and J shed 1 base, with 13 bases lying between them. The germline V gene encodes CDR1 MDHEN and CDR2 SYDVKM. CDR3 in DNA: TGTGCCAGCAGTTTTCCGCGGAAAGGGTCCTACAATGAGCAGTTCTTC. This sequence encodes CASSFPRKGSYNEQFF.

This clone was detected only a few times. The chain uses TRBV12-3 or TRBV12-4 and TRBJ1-3; D not resolved. V lost 1 base, J lost 10 bases, and 8 bases lay in between. The CDR3 covers 12 residues. The CDR3 is CASSLVRRTIYF. The CDR3 region has the DNA TGTGCCAGCAGTTTAGTTCGGCGGACCATATATTTT.

This rearrangement joins TRBV5-1 to TRBJ2-7; D gene uncertain. CDR1 and CDR2 (germline): SGHRS, YFSETQ. The V end lost 4 bases, the J end lost 2 bases, and 13 bases lay between the germline ends. The CDR3 is 14 amino acids. This CDR3 reads CASSLMINTYEQYF. In DNA form, the CDR3 reads TGCGCCAGCAGCCTCATGATTAATACCTACGAGCAGTACTTC.

The chain combines TRBV11-3 with TRBJ1-1; 9 bases align to TRBD1. The junction had 8 bases not matched to a gene; V was cut back by 3 bases and J by 0 bases. This CDR3 contains 17 residues. Germline CDR1 SGHNT, CDR2 YENEEA. CDR3 amino acids: CASSFGTGFFLNTEAFF. CDR3 nucleotides: TGTGCCAGCAGCTTCGGGACAGGGTTTTTTTTGAACACTGAAGCTTTCTTT.

The chain joins TRBV5-6 to TRBJ1-1; a weak D match, TRBD1 (5 bases). The CDR3 is 16 amino acids. Germline V gene lookup returns CDR1 SGHDT and CDR2 YYEEEE. V was pared by 4 bases and J by 1 base, with 17 bases between. In nucleotides, the CDR3 is TGTGCCAGCAGCCCATACTCCATTACAGGGAACACTGAAGCTTTCTTT. This gives the protein CASSPYSITGNTEAFF.

This chain links TRBV4-1 with TRBJ2-3, with a weak D call TRBD2 (7 bases). V was shortened by 5 bases and J by 6 bases, with 18 bases between the two germline ends. Germline assignment: CDR1 MGHRA and CDR2 YSYEKL. The CDR3 has 15 residues. Here the CDR3 DNA reads TGCGCCAGCAGCAGGGGGGGGGTCACGGTCGATACGCAGTATTTT. It is translated as CASSRGGVTVDTQYF.

The CDR3 sequence: CASSPPTGRAHEQFF. The CDR3 coding sequence is TGCGCCAGCAGCCCACCCACTGGGAGGGCCCATGAGCAGTTCTTC. J is TRBJ2-1 and V is TRBV4-1; 7 bases are a match to TRBD2. This CDR3 contains 15 residues. Trimming at V came to 4 bases and at J to 8 bases, leaving 11 bases not matched to a gene. Germline lookup yields CDR1 MGHRA and CDR2 YSYEKL.

This chain links TRBV7-9 with TRBJ2-3; D is unresolved. Trimming took 5 bases from V and 2 from J, leaving 5 bases between them. The germline V gene encodes CDR1 SEHNR and CDR2 FQNEAQ (reference sequence). The length of the CDR3 is 12 residues. The CDR3 loop reads CASSPPTDTQYF. DNA of the CDR3: TGTGCCAGCAGCCCCCCCACAGATACGCAGTATTTT.

This clone was seen once. The chain carries TRBV28 and TRBJ2-1; 7 positions match TRBD2. The CDR3 consists of 13 residues. The V gene end was trimmed by 6 bases and the J gene end by 3 bases; junction bases not matched to a gene: 2. In germline, CDR1 is MDHEN, CDR2 SYDVKM. CDR3 sequence (DNA): TGTGCCAGCAGGCGGGAGAACTACAATGAGCAGTTCTTC. Amino acids: CASRRENYNEQFF.

The V and J genes are TRBV6-1 and TRBJ2-7; tentative D call: TRBD2 (6 bases). Germline assignment: CDR1 MNHNS and CDR2 SASEGT. The CDR3 length is 15 residues. The ends were cut back, 0 bases at V and 3 bases at J, with 12 bases in the middle. CDR3 sequence (DNA): TGTGCCAGCAGTGAAGCCTACGGGAGTCTCTACGAGCAGTACTTC. Protein sequence: CASSEAYGSLYEQYF.

The chain links TRBV28 to TRBJ1-2; 12 nucleotides match TRBD1. V trimming: 5 bases; J trimming: 4 bases; junction bases outside the gene matches: 2. Germline loops: CDR1 MDHEN, CDR2 SYDVKM. The CDR3 spans 14 residues. CDR3 sequence reads: CASSGTGGSYGYTF. The CDR3 nucleotides read TGTGCCAGCAGTGGGACAGGGGGCAGCTATGGCTACACCTTC.

The chain links TRBV7-3 to TRBJ1-6; 7 bases match TRBD1. After removal of 5 bases from V and 10 bases from J, the junction contained 11 bases not matched to a gene. Germline V gene lookup returns CDR1 SGHTA and CDR2 FQGTGA. The CDR3 contains 15 residues. Here the CDR3 DNA reads TGTGCCAGCAGCGCCCGGGACAGAATGGGCTCACCCCTCCACTTT. As protein: CASSARDRMGSPLHF. Full variable domain (outside the CDR3, taken from reference TRBV7-3 and TRBJ1-6): GAGVSQTPSNKVTEKGKYVELRCDPISGHTALYWYRQSLGQGPEFLIYFQGTGAADDSGLPNDRFFAVRPEGSVSTLKIQRTERGDSAVYLCASSARDRMGSPLHFGNGTRLTVT.

The CDR3 loop reads CASSAQLGEQFF. CDR3 bases: TGTGCCAGTAGTGCTCAACTGGGTGAGCAGTTCTTC. This chain uses TRBV19 with TRBJ2-1; no clear D gene. Germline lookup yields CDR1 LNHDA and CDR2 SQIVND (reference sequence). The CDR3 contains 12 residues. Trimming stripped 5 bases from V and 9 bases from J, with 11 bases between. The variable domain in full, with the rest retrieved from reference TRBV19 and TRBJ2-1, is DGGITQSPKYLFRKEGQNVTLSCEQNLNHDAMYWYRQDPGQGLRLIYYSQIVNDFQKGDIAEGYSVSREKKESFPLTVTSAQKNPTAFYLCASSAQLGEQFFGPGTRLTVL.

V and J are TRBV6-2 or TRBV6-3 and TRBJ1-1, with D possibly TRBD1 on 5 matching bases. The CDR3 extends over 13 amino acids. Germline V gene data show CDR1 as MNHEY and CDR2 as SVGEGT. V gave up 0 bases and J gave up 8 bases, with 10 bases separating them. This CDR3 reads CASSYSRAGEAFF. CDR3 nucleotides: TGTGCCAGCAGTTACTCGAGGGCAGGGGAAGCTTTCTTT.